The sequence of this T cell receptor (beta chain) was determined in a study of spatial heterogeneity in lung cancer. The overall study: For the average unique TCR and UMI combination, more than 8.5 occurrences appeared in raw reads. Study-wide results and caveats: In blood, ubiquitous expanded tumor TCRs appeared more at resection than follow-up.

As concerns this clonotype: No antigen is known for it.

Time point in this sample: sample taken at primary tumor resection. The sequenced material consisted of unsorted whole RNA from tumor, nontumor lung or frozen PBMC. Donation came from around 77 patients with untreated early-stage non-small cell lung cancer. Unique molecular identifiers, one per molecule, were present on every TCR cDNA molecule. TCRdb re-called the 5' RACE reads through MiXCR, storing one row per CDR3 protein. The sample contains some 52,000 distinct CDR3 sequences, more than 6.5% of which appear only once. This clonotype was sampled from a female donor with early-stage non-small cell lung cancer. This specimen consisted of PBMCs, obtained at surgery.

CDR3 in amino acids: CASSLRGSGANVLTF. CDR3 coding DNA: TGTGCCAGCAGTTTAAGGGGTTCTGGGGCCAACGTCCTGACTTTC. The gene calls are TRBV12-3 or TRBV12-4 and TRBJ2-6, with TRBD1 as a possible D gene (5 bases). The V and J ends lost 2 bases and 1 base respectively, with 6 bases between them. The CDR3 consists of 15 residues.